The 13 T cell receptor beta chains below were found in one sample sequenced in a study. TCRdb itself ran the reads through MiXCR, one entry per CDR3 protein. The sample has some 5,200 distinct CDR3 sequences; 7.5% to 10% are singletons. The source material was CD4+ T cells from synovial fluid. These receptors came from a human donor with rheumatoid arthritis.

This clonotype was picked up many times. The chain uses TRBV3-1 and TRBJ2-1; 7 bases map to TRBD2. The CDR3 spans 15 residues. V gave up 0 bases and J gave up 7 bases; unmatched junction bases: 6. The V gene's germline CDR1 is LGHDT and CDR2 YNNKEL (reference sequence). In DNA, the CDR3 is TGTGCCAGCAGCCAAGATTGGGGGGGTGGGAATGAGCAGTTCTTC. It is translated as CASSQDWGGGNEQFF.

This clonotype appeared many times. V and J are TRBV19 and TRBJ2-7; 11 positions match TRBD1. V shed 5 bases, J shed 2 bases, and the junction held 5 bases outside the gene matches. Germline V gene data show CDR1 as LNHDA and CDR2 as SQIVND (reference sequence). This CDR3 is 15 amino acids long. Here the CDR3 reads CASSPRDRGTYEQYF. CDR3 in DNA: TGTGCCAGTAGTCCGCGGGACAGGGGGACCTACGAGCAGTACTTC.

This clonotype was observed once. The DNA for the CDR3 is TGCGCCAGCAGCTTGGGCGGGACCTCCTACAATGAGCAGTACTTC. Its protein is CASSLGGTSYNEQYF. The chain links TRBV5-1 to TRBJ2-4; a weak D match, TRBD2 (6 bases). Looked up from germline, CDR1 is SGHRS and CDR2 is YFSETQ. This CDR3 contains 15 residues. V was cut by 0 bases and J by 13 bases, with 20 bases left in between.

The CDR3 region has the DNA TGTGCCAGTAGTCCCGAAGCAGGGAGCAATCAGCCCCAGCATTTT. Translation: CASSPEAGSNQPQHF. The rearrangement uses TRBV19 and TRBJ1-5; tentative D call: TRBD1 (5 bases). The CDR3 runs to 15 residues. CDR1 LNHDA and CDR2 SQIVND come from the germline V gene (reference sequence). Trimming stripped 5 bases from V and 1 base from J, with 12 bases between.

Points on this clonotype: A far more abundant clone sits one base away, making this likely a read error. The V call is TRBV7-2, the J call TRBJ2-1; TRBD2 matches 7 bases. The CDR3 length is 17 residues. The germline gives CDR1 SGHTA, CDR2 FQGNSA. V lost 5 bases to trimming and J lost 0 bases; unmatched junction nucleotides: 10. The CDR3 is CASSQTLAAHSYNEQFF. CDR3 DNA: TGTGCCAGCAGCCAAACCCTAGCGGCACACTCCTACAATGAGCAGTTCTTC.

This clonotype was found a few times. V usage is TRBV6-1 and J usage is TRBJ1-2, with D perhaps TRBD1 (5 bases). This CDR3 region has 14 residues. Germline CDR1 MNHNS, CDR2 SASEGT. Trimming pared 3 bases from V and 0 bases from J, leaving 8 bases between. DNA of the CDR3: TGTGCCAGCAGTGAGTCGGGGGCTAACTATGGCTACACCTTC. Encoded protein: CASSESGANYGYTF.

The V and J genes are TRBV7-8 and TRBJ2-5; D possibly corresponds to TRBD2 (6 bases). This CDR3 comprises 17 residues. From germline, CDR1 is SGHVS and CDR2 FQNEAQ. Trimming left V 3 bases short and J 1 base short, with 18 bases between. DNA for the CDR3: TGTGCCAGCAGCTTCGGGGGAAACTCTTTGCCCCAAGAGACCCAGTACTTC. It encodes CASSFGGNSLPQETQYF.

V gene TRBV5-1 combines with J gene TRBJ2-3; D gene ambiguous. Germline V gives CDR1 SGHRS, CDR2 YFSETQ. Trimming removed 4 bases from V and 0 bases from J, with 9 bases in between. This CDR3 comprises 14 residues. DNA for the CDR3: TGCGCCAGCAGCCTGGAGCCCAGCACAGATACGCAGTATTTT. Translating it yields CASSLEPSTDTQYF. Supplemented by reference TRBV5-1 and TRBJ2-3, the full variable domain reads KAGVTQTPRYLIKTRGQQVTLSCSPISGHRSVSWYQQTPGQGLQFLFEYFSETQRNKGNFPGRFSGRQFSNSRSEMNVSTLELGDSALYLCASSLEPSTDTQYFGPGTRLTVL.

There are a few counts of this clonotype. J is TRBJ2-3 and V is TRBV9; 10 bases line up with TRBD2. CDR1 SGDLS and CDR2 YYNGEE come from the germline V gene. Trimming removed 3 bases from V and 4 bases from J; junction bases left unmatched: 11. This CDR3 is 17 amino acids long. CDR3 sequence reads: CASSGSGVAGGPDTQYF. CDR3 nucleotide sequence: TGTGCCAGCAGCGGTTCCGGGGTAGCGGGAGGTCCAGATACGCAGTATTTT.

To note about this clonotype: Since a much larger clone is just one base distant, this may be a read error. The conserved phenylalanine or tryptophan normally closing the CDR3 is absent here, so this likely arose from a read error. V gene TRBV5-1 combines with J gene TRBJ1-1; D is unresolved. With 1 base removed from V and 4 bases from J, the gap between germline ends came to 11 bases. Germline CDR1 and CDR2: SGHRS and YFSETQ. CDR3 size: 14 residues. The DNA of the CDR3 is TGCGCCAGCAGCTTGTGGCAAGTGAGCACTGAAGCTTTCTAT. Protein product: CASSLWQVSTEAFY.

This clonotype counts as medium-sized. A junction boundary mismatches the germline segment, possibly from a read error. J is TRBJ2-1 and V is TRBV3-1, with 11 bases aligning to TRBD1. This CDR3 has 10 residues. Germline CDR1 reads LGHDT; CDR2 reads YNNKEL (reference sequence). The CDR3 sequence: CASTKDRGLF. The CDR3 DNA follows: TGTGCCAGCACCAAGGACAGGGGGCTCTTC.

In its sample, this clonotype was seen a few times. The CDR3 spells CASSGQGRDSYEQYF. Here the CDR3 DNA reads TGTGCCAGCAGTGGCCAGGGCAGGGACTCCTACGAGCAGTACTTC. The V and J genes are TRBV2 and TRBJ2-7, with D maybe TRBD1 (5 bases). Germline V lookup: CDR1 SNHLY, CDR2 FYNNEI. The CDR3 is made up of 15 amino acids. V gave up 4 bases and J gave up 0 bases, with 13 bases separating them.

In this sample, this clonotype is medium-sized. The V call is TRBV15, the J call TRBJ2-5, with 7 nucleotides matching TRBD1. In germline, CDR1 is LNHNV, CDR2 YYDKDF (reference sequence). Trimming cost V 6 bases and J 4 bases; bases outside gene matches: 5. The CDR3 sequence is 13 residues long. The CDR3 loop reads CATSLTGRETQYF. CDR3 DNA sequence: TGTGCCACCAGTCTGACAGGGAGAGAGACCCAGTACTTC.